The next 9 T cell receptor beta chains were all read from a single sample in a study of shared clonotypes between healthy human individuals. Clones were sequenced by immunoSEQ multiplex PCR, and TCRdb holds only the in-frame ones, with some missing. The data show 850,000 to 1,200,000 clones, approximately 72% seen once. The sequencing input was memory CD4+ T cells sorted from blood. Subset defined: CD45RA-negative fraction. Every receptor here comes from a man between 18 and 29 years old in good health.

J is TRBJ1-1 and V is TRBV9, with TRBD1 identical over 8 bases. Trimming removed 3 bases from V and 5 bases from J; junction bases left unmatched: 6. The CDR3 sequence is 14 residues long. From germline, CDR1 is SGDLS and CDR2 YYNGEE. CDR3 protein: CASSGGQEITEAFF. CDR3 bases: TGTGCCAGCAGCGGGGGACAGGAGATAACTGAAGCTTTCTTT.

The J gene is TRBJ1-3, the V gene TRBV15; the D is unclear. Deletions cut 4 bases from V and 4 bases from J, with 17 bases between. The CDR3 has 16 amino acids. Germline V gene lookup returns CDR1 LNHNV and CDR2 YYDKDF (reference sequence). The chain's CDR3 is CATSIIRQSVGNTIYF. CDR3 nucleotides: TGTGCCACCAGCATTATAAGGCAGTCTGTAGGAAACACCATATATTTT.

The chain couples TRBV25-1 to TRBJ1-5, with 7 bases lining up with TRBD1. V lost 9 bases, J lost 5 bases, and 4 bases stayed unmatched. This CDR3 region has 12 residues. The germline gives CDR1 MGHDK, CDR2 SYGVNS. The chain's CDR3 is CASSQGDQPQHF. DNA for the CDR3: TGTGCCAGTTCCCAGGGGGATCAGCCCCAGCATTTT.

This chain links TRBV6-1 with TRBJ2-2; no clear D. The CDR3 contains 12 residues. V was trimmed by 5 bases and J by 7 bases, leaving 8 bases between them. Germline CDR1 reads MNHNS; CDR2 reads SASEGT. The DNA of the CDR3 is TGTGCCAGCAGTCTGGCGGTCGGGGAGCTGTTTTTT. Its protein is CASSLAVGELFF.

In the case of this clone: Other DNA sequences within the sample encode an identical CDR3. The rearrangement joins TRBV5-1 to TRBJ1-6; D is uncertain. CDR1 SGHRS and CDR2 YFSETQ come from the germline V gene. V was shortened by 4 bases and J by 8 bases, with 13 bases between the two germline ends. The CDR3 runs 14 residues. CDR3 in amino acids: CASSLPPKDSPLHF. CDR3 nucleotides: TGCGCCAGCAGCCTGCCCCCGAAGGATTCACCCCTCCACTTT. The entire variable domain, with the rest obtained from reference TRBV5-1 and TRBJ1-6, is as follows: KAGVTQTPRYLIKTRGQQVTLSCSPISGHRSVSWYQQTPGQGLQFLFEYFSETQRNKGNFPGRFSGRQFSNSRSEMNVSTLELGDSALYLCASSLPPKDSPLHFGNGTRLTVT.

V is TRBV6-6 and J is TRBJ1-5; D unresolved. Germline CDR1 is MNHNY and CDR2 is SVGAGI (reference sequence). V was shortened by 5 bases and J by 11 bases, with 19 bases between the two germline ends. This CDR3 has 14 residues. CDR3 in amino acids: CASSPRVPTMAQHF. The CDR3 nucleotides read TGTGCCAGCAGTCCTCGGGTTCCCACTATGGCCCAGCATTTT.

The chain's CDR3 is CASSLDTGGAETQYF. The CDR3, as DNA: TGTGCCAGCAGCTTAGATACAGGGGGCGCGGAGACCCAGTACTTC. The chain carries TRBV7-8 and TRBJ2-5, with TRBD1 identical over 9 bases. The germline CDR1 and CDR2 sequences are SGHVS and FQNEAQ. The V gene end was trimmed by 1 base and the J gene end by 5 bases; junction bases not matched to a gene: 5. The CDR3 is 15 residues long.

The chain is built from TRBV19 and TRBJ1-3; tentative D call: TRBD1 (5 bases). The CDR3 covers 13 residues. Trimming took 11 bases from V and 2 from J, leaving 13 bases between them. CDR1 and CDR2 from the germline V gene are LNHDA and SQIVND (reference sequence). This CDR3 reads CAVGTAPGNTIYF. CDR3 DNA: TGTGCCGTCGGGACTGCCCCTGGAAACACCATATATTTT.

CDR3 residues: CASSSRDRGLVGTEAFF. The CDR3 DNA follows: TGCGCCAGCAGCTCCCGGGACAGGGGTCTTGTAGGCACTGAAGCTTTCTTT. The gene calls are TRBV5-1 and TRBJ1-1; 10 nucleotides line up with TRBD1. Germline V gene lookup returns CDR1 SGHRS and CDR2 YFSETQ. V shed 3 bases, J shed 4 bases, and the junction held 12 bases outside the gene matches. The CDR3 is made up of 17 amino acids.